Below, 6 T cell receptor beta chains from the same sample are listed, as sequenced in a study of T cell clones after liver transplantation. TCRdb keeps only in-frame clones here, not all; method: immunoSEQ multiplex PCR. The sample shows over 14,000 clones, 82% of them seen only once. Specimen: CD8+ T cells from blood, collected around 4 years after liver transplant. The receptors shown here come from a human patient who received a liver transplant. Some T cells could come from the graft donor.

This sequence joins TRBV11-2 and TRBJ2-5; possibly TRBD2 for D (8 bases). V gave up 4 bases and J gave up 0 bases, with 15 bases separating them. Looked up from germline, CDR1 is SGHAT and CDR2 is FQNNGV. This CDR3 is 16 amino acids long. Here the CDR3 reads CASSSAGGQNQETQYF. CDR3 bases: TGTGCCAGCAGCTCCGCGGGGGGACAGAACCAAGAGACCCAGTACTTC. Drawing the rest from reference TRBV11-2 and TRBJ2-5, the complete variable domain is EAGVAQSPRYKIIEKRQSVAFWCNPISGHATLYWYQQILGQGPKLLIQFQNNGVVDDSQLPKDRFSAERLKGVDSTLKIQPAKLEDSAVYLCASSSAGGQNQETQYFGPGTRLLVL.

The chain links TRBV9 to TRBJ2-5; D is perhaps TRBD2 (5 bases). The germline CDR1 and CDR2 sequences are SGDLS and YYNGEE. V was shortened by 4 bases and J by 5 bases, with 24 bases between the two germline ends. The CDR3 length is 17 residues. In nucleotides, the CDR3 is TGTGCCAGCAGCCCCGAAGTGGGCGGAGGTCCTCAGGAGACCCAGTACTTC. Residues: CASSPEVGGGPQETQYF.

The CDR3 nucleotides read TGTGCCAGTAGTACGGGAAACTACAATGAGCAGTTCTTC. Its protein is CASSTGNYNEQFF. The chain couples TRBV19 to TRBJ2-1, with TRBD2 as a possible D gene (5 bases). The germline V gene has CDR1 LNHDA and CDR2 SQIVND (reference sequence). Trimming shortened V by 4 bases and J by 3 bases, and 7 bases separated the two germline ends. This CDR3 is built from 13 residues.

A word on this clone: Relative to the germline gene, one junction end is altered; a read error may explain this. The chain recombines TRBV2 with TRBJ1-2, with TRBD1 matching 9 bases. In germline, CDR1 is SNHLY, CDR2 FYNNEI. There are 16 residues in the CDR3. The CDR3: CTSSEDPGQGDYGYTF. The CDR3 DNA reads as TGTACCAGCAGTGAAGACCCGGGACAGGGCGACTATGGCTACACCTTC.

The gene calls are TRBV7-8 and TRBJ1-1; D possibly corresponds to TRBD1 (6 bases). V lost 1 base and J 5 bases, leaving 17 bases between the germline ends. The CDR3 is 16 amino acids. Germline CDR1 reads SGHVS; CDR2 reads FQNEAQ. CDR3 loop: CASSLGFGGLGTEAFF. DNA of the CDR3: TGTGCCAGCAGCTTAGGGTTCGGGGGGCTAGGAACTGAAGCTTTCTTT.

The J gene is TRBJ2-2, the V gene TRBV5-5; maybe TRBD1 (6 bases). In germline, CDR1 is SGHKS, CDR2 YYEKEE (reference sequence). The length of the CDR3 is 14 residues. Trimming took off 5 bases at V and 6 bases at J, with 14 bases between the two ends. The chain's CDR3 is CASSLTGMAGELFF. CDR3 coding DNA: TGTGCCAGCAGTTTAACAGGGATGGCCGGGGAGCTGTTTTTT.